The 7 T cell receptor beta chains reported below all come from one sample, sequenced in a study of blood T cells in healthy people across ages. PCR was performed a second time for roughly 6 to 12 cycles using a sample-barcoded 5' primer and a J-beta primer mix. TCRdb re-analysed the 5' RACE reads in MiXCR, keeping a single row per CDR3 protein. The repertoire has around 1,900,000 distinct CDR3 sequences, 35% to 50% of them found once; the top ten carry 20% to 25%. Material for sequencing was blood. Receptor source: a human donor in good health.

This clonotype was counted a few times. In DNA form, the CDR3 reads TGTGCCACCAGCACAGGGGCTGGGGCCAACGTCCTGACTTTC. Its protein is CATSTGAGANVLTF. The chain is built from TRBV15 and TRBJ2-6, with TRBD1 as a possible D gene (6 bases). Looked up from germline, CDR1 is LNHNV and CDR2 is YYDKDF (reference sequence). The CDR3 is 14 amino acids. Trimming left V 4 bases short and J 2 bases short, with 6 bases between.

This clonotype was observed many times. This sequence joins TRBV20-1 and TRBJ2-5, with D possibly matching TRBD1 (6 bases). V gave up 0 bases and J gave up 0 bases, with 11 bases separating them. The CDR3 totals 15 residues. The germline V gene has CDR1 DFQATT and CDR2 SNEGSKA (reference sequence). The CDR3 here is CSAREAGEYQETQYF. The CDR3 DNA follows: TGCAGTGCTAGAGAAGCAGGGGAGTACCAAGAGACCCAGTACTTC.

About this clonotype: A much bigger clone sits one base away, suggesting this may be a read error. This rearrangement joins TRBV13 to TRBJ2-7; 9 bases are a match to TRBD1. V shed 5 bases and J 6 bases; nucleotides not matched to a gene: 5. CDR1 and CDR2 from the germline V gene are PRHDT and FYEKMQ (reference sequence). The CDR3 extends over 13 amino acids. CDR3 region: CASSPRTGAEQYF. CDR3 in DNA: TGTGCCAGCAGCCCCCGGACAGGGGCCGAGCAGTACTTC.

The genes are TRBV6-2 or TRBV6-3 and TRBJ1-2; no clear D. The V end lost 6 bases, the J end lost 6 bases, and 20 bases lay between the germline ends. There are 15 residues in the CDR3. Germline V CDR1 and CDR2: MNHEY, SVGEGT. This chain's CDR3 is CASSPYGEIENGYTF. The CDR3 nucleotides are TGTGCCAGCAGCCCATATGGGGAGATCGAGAATGGCTACACCTTC.

In its sample, this clonotype was seen once. The V and J genes are TRBV7-2 and TRBJ2-1; the D is unclear. Germline lookup yields CDR1 SGHTA and CDR2 FQGNSA. The V gene lost 4 bases and the J gene lost 3 bases, with 13 bases spanning the gap. This CDR3 is 15 amino acids long. CDR3 nucleotide sequence: TGTGCCAGCAGCTCCCGAATAGGGAACTACAATGAGCAGTTCTTC. Amino acid sequence: CASSSRIGNYNEQFF.

The chain links TRBV20-1 to TRBJ1-4, with D possibly TRBD1 on 6 matching bases. The length of the CDR3 is 14 residues. Trimming shortened V by 3 bases and J by 7 bases, and 15 bases separated the two germline ends. Germline CDR1 and CDR2: DFQATT and SNEGSKA (reference sequence). CDR3 residues: CSASTQGGGEKLFF. In DNA, the CDR3 is TGCAGTGCTAGTACGCAGGGAGGGGGTGAAAAACTGTTTTTT.

The chain combines TRBV3-1 with TRBJ2-1, with 7 bases fitting TRBD2. The V gene end was trimmed by 5 bases and the J gene end by 8 bases; junction bases not matched to a gene: 9. This CDR3 has 14 residues. Germline V gene lookup returns CDR1 LGHDT and CDR2 YNNKEL (reference sequence). CDR3 amino acids: CASSYGLERDEQFF. The CDR3 bases are TGTGCCAGCAGCTACGGACTAGAAAGGGATGAGCAGTTCTTC.